The source of this T cell receptor (beta chain) is a study of control samples from healthy donors and cancer patients. Trimming cost V 4 bases and J 0 bases, with 9 bases left between them. Looked up from germline, CDR1 is MNHNY and CDR2 is SVGAGI (reference sequence). This CDR3 has 14 amino acids. Measured with immunoSEQ multiplex PCR; TCRdb has only the in-frame clones, and not every one. Among tens of thousands of clones, around 87% were seen once, and the ten largest hold around a fifth. The sequence came from a middle-aged man in good health. The sample was blood. The chain uses TRBV6-6 and TRBJ1-2; unclear D gene. The CDR3: CASSFLGANYGYTF. DNA for the CDR3: TGTGCCAGCAGTTTCCTCGGGGCTAACTATGGCTACACCTTC.